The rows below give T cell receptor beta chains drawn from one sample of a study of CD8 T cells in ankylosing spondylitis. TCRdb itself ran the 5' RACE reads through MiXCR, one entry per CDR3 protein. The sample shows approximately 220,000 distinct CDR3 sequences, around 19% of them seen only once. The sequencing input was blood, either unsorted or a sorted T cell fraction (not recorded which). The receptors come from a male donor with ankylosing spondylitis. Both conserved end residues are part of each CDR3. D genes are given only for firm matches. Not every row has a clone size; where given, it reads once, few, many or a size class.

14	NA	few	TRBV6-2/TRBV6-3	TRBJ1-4	TGTGCCAGCAGTTACACCGGGATTAATGAAAAACTGTTTTTT	CASSYTGINEKLFF
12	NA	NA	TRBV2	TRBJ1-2	TGTGCCAGCTATGGGATTGGGTTGGGCTACACCTTC	CASYGIGLGYTF
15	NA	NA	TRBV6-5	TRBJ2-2	TGTGCCAGCAGTTACTCGTCAGGGGACACCGGGGAGCTGTTTTTT	CASSYSSGDTGELFF
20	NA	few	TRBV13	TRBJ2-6	TGTGCCAGCAGCTCAATGGGTTGGGACCCAGCCCCGTCTGGGGCCAACGTCCTGACTTTC	CASSSMGWDPAPSGANVLTF
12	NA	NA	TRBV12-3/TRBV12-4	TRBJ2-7	TGTGCCAGCAGTTTGTTGGCTAACGAGCAGTACTTC	CASSLLANEQYF
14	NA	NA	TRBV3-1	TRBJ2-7	TGTGCCAGCAGCTCCTGGCGGGGGCTCGACGAGCAGTACTTC	CASSSWRGLDEQYF
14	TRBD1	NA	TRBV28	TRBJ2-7	TGTGCCAGCAGCCCAAGGACAGGGGGCTACGAGCAGTACTTC	CASSPRTGGYEQYF
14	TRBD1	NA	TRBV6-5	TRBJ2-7	TGTGCCAGCAGTTACGGGGCAGGGGGCTACGAGCAGTACTTC	CASSYGAGGYEQYF
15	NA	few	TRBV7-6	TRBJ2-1	TGTGCCAGCAGCTTAAGTCAGGGTGGCGGCAATGAGCAGTTCTTC	CASSLSQGGGNEQFF
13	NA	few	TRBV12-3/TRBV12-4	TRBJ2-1	TGTGCCAGCAGTTTGTGGGACACCAATGAGCAGTTCTTC	CASSLWDTNEQFF
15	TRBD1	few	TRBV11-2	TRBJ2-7	TGTGCCAGCAGCTTAGGAGCGACAGGGGGCTACGAGCAGTACTTC	CASSLGATGGYEQYF
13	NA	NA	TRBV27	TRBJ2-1	TGTGCCAGCAGGCCGCTGCCCCTTGGTGAGCAGTTCTTC	CASRPLPLGEQFF
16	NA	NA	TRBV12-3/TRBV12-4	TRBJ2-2	TGTGCCAGCAGTTCCCGGACGTTGGAGAACACCGGGGAGCTGTTTTTT	CASSSRTLENTGELFF
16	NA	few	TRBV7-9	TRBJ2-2	TGTGCCAGCAGCTTGCCGGGGGCCGGTGACACCGGGGAGCTGTTTTTT	CASSLPGAGDTGELFF
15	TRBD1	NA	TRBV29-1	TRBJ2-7	TGCAGCGTAGCCCACGGACAGGGGGAGGCCTACGAGCAGTACTTC	CSVAHGQGEAYEQYF
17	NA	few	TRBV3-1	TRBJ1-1	TGTGCCAGCAGCCAAGATAACCCACACCCTGGGTACACTGAAGCTTTCTTT	CASSQDNPHPGYTEAFF
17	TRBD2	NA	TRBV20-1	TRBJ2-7	TGCAGTGCTAGAGAGGGCAGGGCGGGGACTAGTTTCTACGAGCAGTACTTC	CSAREGRAGTSFYEQYF
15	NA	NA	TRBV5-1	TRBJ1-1	TGCGCCAGCACCTCAGGCACAGGCCCCGTACTGGAAGCTTTCTTT	CASTSGTGPVLEAFF
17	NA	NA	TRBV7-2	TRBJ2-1	TGTGCCAGCAGCTTAGTATCATGGCAGGAAATCTACAATGAGCAGTTCTTC	CASSLVSWQEIYNEQFF
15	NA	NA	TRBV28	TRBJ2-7	TGTGCCAGCAGTTTCGGGGCGACAGGTCCCTACGAGCAGTACTTC	CASSFGATGPYEQYF
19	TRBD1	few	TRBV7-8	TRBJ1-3	TGTGCCAGCAGCTTGTGGCCCGGGACAGGGGCCTTCTCTGGAAACACCATATATTTT	CASSLWPGTGAFSGNTIYF
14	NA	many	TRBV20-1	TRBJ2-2	TGCAGTGCCAGTGGACAGTTGAACACCGGGGAGCTGTTTTTT	CSASGQLNTGELFF
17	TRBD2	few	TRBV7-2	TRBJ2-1	TGTGCCAGCAGCTTAGCGGCAAGGCGGGAGATCGGGGATGAGCAGTTCTTC	CASSLAARREIGDEQFF
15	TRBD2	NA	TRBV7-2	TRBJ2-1	TGTGCCAGCAGCTTAGTTAGCGGGAGTTTCGGTGAGCAGTTCTTC	CASSLVSGSFGEQFF
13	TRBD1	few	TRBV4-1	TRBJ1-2	TGCGCCAGCAGCCTTAGGACAGGGGAAGGCTACACCTTC	CASSLRTGEGYTF
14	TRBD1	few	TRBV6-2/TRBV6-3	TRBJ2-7	TGTGCCAGCAGTTACAAGGACAGGGGCCACGAGCAGTACTTC	CASSYKDRGHEQYF
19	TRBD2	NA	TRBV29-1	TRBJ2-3	TGCAGCGTCCTTGGTTTCAGCGGGGGCCTCATGCTGGCCTTGGATACGCAGTATTTT	CSVLGFSGGLMLALDTQYF
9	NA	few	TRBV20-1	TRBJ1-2	TGCAGTGCTAGGAGTGGGACGTACTTC	CSARSGTYF
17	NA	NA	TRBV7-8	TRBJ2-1	TGTGCCAGCAGCTTAGACTCTAGCGTCAGAGCCTACAATGAGCAGTTCTTC	CASSLDSSVRAYNEQFF